This record covers a single TCR beta chain. Antigen specificity is unknown. Germline values: CDR1 LGHNA, CDR2 YSLEER. The CDR3 spans 15 residues. The germline V and J ends were trimmed by 0 bases and 1 base, with 10 bases remaining between them. Produced via immunoSEQ multiplex PCR; TCRdb's table is partial and in-frame only. The sample contains about 4,400 clones, just under 70% of which appear only once. This entry is derived from a study of T cell clonotyping in hematopoietic cell transplantation. Study-level results: CD4 and CD8 repertoire contributions could not be separated without sorting.

The V call is TRBV4-3, the J call TRBJ2-7; tentatively, D is TRBD2 (5 bases). This TCR came from a male patient aged 60-69 years who had an allogeneic stem cell transplant, so the T cells may come from the graft donor. Some clones in this sample may be carry-over from other donors' samples. Sequenced material: PBMCs, taken 100 days after allogeneic stem cell transplant. The CDR3 is CASSQERAGSYEQYF. The CDR3 DNA follows: TGCGCCAGCAGCCAAGAGAGGGCGGGTTCCTACGAGCAGTACTTC.